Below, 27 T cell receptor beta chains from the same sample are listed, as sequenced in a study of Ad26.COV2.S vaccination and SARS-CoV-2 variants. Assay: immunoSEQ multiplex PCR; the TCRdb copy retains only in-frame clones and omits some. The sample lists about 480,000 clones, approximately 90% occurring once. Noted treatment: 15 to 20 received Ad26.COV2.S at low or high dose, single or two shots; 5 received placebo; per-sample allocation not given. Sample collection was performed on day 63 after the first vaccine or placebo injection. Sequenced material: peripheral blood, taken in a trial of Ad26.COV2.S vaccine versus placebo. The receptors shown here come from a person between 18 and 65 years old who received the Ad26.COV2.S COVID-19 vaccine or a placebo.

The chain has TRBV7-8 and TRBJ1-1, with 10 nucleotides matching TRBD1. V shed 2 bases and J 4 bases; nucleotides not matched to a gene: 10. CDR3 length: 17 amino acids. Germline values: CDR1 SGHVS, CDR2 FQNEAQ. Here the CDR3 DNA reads TGTGCCAGCAGCTTAATTTTTGGGGACAGGGGTACCACTGAAGCTTTCTTT. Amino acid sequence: CASSLIFGDRGTTEAFF.

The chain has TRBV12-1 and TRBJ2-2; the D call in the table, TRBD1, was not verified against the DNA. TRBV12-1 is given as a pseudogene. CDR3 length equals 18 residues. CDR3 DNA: TGTGCCAGCAGCTGGTGGACAGCCCGGGACCCTCACACCGGGGAGCTGTTTTTT. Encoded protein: CASSWWTARDPHTGELFF.

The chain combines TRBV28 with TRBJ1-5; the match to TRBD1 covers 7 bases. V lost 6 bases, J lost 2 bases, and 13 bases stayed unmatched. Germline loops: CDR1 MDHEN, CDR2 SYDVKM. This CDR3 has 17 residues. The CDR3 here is CASSPPPTGWGNQPQHF. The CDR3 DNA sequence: TGTGCCAGCAGCCCCCCCCCGACAGGGTGGGGCAATCAGCCCCAGCATTTT.

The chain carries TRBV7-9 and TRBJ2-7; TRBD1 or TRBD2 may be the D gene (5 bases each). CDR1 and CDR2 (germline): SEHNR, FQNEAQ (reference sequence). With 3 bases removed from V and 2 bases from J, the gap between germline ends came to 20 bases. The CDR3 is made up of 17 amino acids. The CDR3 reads CASSFPRGLISTYEQYF. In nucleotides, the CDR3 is TGTGCCAGCAGCTTCCCCCGGGGCCTCATTAGCACCTACGAGCAGTACTTC.

The CDR3 DNA sequence: TGTGCCAGCAGACCAGGACTAAAGAGGGGTCTCTCCTATAATTCACCCCTCCACTTT. Its protein product is CASRPGLKRGLSYNSPLHF. The chain links TRBV28 to TRBJ1-6; tentatively, D is TRBD1 (5 bases). There are 19 residues in the CDR3. Germline CDR1 is MDHEN and CDR2 is SYDVKM. V was cut by 6 bases and J by 0 bases, with 21 bases left in between.

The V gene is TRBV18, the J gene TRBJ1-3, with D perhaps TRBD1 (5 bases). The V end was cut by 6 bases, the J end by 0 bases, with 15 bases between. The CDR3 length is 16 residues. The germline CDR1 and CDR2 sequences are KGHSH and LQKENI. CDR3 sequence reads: CASSPKGHGSGNTIYF. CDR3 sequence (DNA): TGTGCCAGCTCCCCAAAGGGGCACGGCTCTGGAAACACCATATATTTT.

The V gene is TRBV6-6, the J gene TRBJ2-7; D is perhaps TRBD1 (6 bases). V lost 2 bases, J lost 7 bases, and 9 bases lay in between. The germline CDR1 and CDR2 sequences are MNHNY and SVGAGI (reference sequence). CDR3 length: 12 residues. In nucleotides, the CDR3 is TGTGCCAGCAGTTACGACAGGACGGAGCAGTACTTC. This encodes CASSYDRTEQYF.

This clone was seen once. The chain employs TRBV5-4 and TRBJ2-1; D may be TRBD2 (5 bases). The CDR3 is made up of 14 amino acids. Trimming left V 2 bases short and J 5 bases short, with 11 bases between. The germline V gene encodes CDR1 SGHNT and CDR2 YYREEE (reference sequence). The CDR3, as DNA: TGTGCCAGCAGCTTCCGAGGGTTCGACAATGAGCAGTTCTTC. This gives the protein CASSFRGFDNEQFF.

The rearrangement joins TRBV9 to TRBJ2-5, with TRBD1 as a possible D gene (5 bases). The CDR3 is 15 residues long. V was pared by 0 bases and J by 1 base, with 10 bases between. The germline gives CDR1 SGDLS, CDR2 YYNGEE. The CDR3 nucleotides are TGTGCCAGCAGCGTAGAGGCAGGGCCCCAAGAGACCCAGTACTTC. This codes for CASSVEAGPQETQYF.

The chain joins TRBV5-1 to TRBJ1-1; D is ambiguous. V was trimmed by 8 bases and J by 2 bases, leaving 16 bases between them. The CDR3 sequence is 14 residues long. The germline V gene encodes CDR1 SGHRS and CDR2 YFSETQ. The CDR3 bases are TGCGCCAGTAACGTCCGGGCCCCAAACACTGAAGCTTTCTTT. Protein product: CASNVRAPNTEAFF.

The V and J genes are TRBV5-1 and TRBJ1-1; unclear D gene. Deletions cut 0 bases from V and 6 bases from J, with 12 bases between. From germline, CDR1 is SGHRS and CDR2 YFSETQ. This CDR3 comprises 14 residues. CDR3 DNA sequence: TGCGCCAGCAGCTTGGTTGTCTTTGGATCTGAAGCTTTCTTT. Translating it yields CASSLVVFGSEAFF.

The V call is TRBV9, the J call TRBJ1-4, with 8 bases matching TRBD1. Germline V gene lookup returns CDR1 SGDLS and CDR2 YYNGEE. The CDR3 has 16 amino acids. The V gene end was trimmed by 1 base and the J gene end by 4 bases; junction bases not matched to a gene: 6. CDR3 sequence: CASSVYGQGSNEKLFF. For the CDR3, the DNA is TGTGCCAGCAGCGTATACGGACAGGGAAGTAATGAAAAACTGTTTTTT.

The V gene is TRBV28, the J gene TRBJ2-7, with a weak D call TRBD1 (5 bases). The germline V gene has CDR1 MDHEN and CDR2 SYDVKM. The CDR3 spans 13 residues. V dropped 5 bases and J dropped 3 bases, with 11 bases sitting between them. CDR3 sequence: CASSLTVIYEQYF. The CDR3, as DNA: TGTGCCAGCAGTCTGACAGTCATCTACGAGCAGTACTTC.

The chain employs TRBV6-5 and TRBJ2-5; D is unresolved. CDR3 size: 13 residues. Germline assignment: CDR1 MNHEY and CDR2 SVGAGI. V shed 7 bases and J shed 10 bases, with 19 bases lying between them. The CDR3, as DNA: TGTGCCAGCAAAGTAGGGTCACGTAGTAACCAGTACTTC. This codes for CASKVGSRSNQYF.

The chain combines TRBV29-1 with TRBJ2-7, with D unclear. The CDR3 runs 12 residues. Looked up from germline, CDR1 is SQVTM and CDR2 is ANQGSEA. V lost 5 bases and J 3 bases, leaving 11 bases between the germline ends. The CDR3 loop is CSVRVTRYEQYF. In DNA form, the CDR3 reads TGCAGCGTTCGGGTGACCCGCTACGAGCAGTACTTC.

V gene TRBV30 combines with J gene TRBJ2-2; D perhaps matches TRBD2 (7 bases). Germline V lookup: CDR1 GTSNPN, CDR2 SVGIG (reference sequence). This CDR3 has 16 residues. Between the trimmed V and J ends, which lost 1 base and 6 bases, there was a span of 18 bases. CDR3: CAWSGSTGRGSGELFF. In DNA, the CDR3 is TGTGCCTGGAGTGGGAGCACAGGGAGGGGGTCCGGGGAGCTGTTTTTT.

The CDR3 region is CASSLLSPTSGSRNEQYF. CDR3 nucleotides: TGTGCCAGCAGTTTATTGTCCCCCACTAGCGGGAGCCGCAACGAGCAGTACTTC. The chain joins TRBV27 to TRBJ2-7; TRBD2 matches at 11 bases. The CDR3 totals 18 residues. The ends lost 1 base at V and 5 bases at J; junction bases unmatched: 13. Per the germline V gene, CDR1 is MNHEY and CDR2 is SMNVEV (reference sequence).

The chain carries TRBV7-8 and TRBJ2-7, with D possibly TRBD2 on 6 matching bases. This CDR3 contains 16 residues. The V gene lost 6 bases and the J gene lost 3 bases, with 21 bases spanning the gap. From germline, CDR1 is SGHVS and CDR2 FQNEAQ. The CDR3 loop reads CASRTSTGLDDYEQYF. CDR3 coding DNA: TGTGCCAGCAGAACGAGTACGGGACTGGACGACTACGAGCAGTACTTC.

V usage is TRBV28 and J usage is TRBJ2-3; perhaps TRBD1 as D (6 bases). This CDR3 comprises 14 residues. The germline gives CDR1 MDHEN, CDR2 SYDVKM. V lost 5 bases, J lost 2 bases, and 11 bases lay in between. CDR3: CASSPGDITDTQYF. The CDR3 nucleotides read TGTGCCAGCAGTCCCGGGGACATCACAGATACGCAGTATTTT.

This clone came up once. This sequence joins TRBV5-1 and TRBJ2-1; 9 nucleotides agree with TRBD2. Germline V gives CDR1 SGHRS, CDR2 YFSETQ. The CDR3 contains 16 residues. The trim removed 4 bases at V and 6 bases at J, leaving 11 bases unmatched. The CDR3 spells CASSRTPGLATNEQFF. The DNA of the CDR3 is TGCGCCAGCAGCAGGACCCCGGGACTAGCAACCAATGAGCAGTTCTTC.

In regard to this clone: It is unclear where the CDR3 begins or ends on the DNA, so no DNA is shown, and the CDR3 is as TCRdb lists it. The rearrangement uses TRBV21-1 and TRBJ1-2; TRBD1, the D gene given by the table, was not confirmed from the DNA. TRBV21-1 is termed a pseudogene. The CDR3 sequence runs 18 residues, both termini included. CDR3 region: CASPPRVGRGSTNYGYTF.

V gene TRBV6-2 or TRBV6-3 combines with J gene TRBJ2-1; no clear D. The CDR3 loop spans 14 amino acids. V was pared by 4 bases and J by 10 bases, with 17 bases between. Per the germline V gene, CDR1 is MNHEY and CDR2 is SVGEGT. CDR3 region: CASSFSGHAGEQFF. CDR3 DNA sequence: TGTGCCAGCAGTTTCTCGGGCCACGCCGGGGAGCAGTTCTTC.

In DNA, the CDR3 is TGTGCCAGCAGCCACGGGACTAGCGGGTACTTC. Translating it yields CASSHGTSGYF. The chain is built from TRBV7-8 and TRBJ2-5; 11 bases are shared with TRBD2. The CDR3 runs to 11 residues. Germline CDR1 is SGHVS and CDR2 is FQNEAQ. The junction had 3 bases not matched to a gene; V was cut back by 5 bases and J by 13 bases.

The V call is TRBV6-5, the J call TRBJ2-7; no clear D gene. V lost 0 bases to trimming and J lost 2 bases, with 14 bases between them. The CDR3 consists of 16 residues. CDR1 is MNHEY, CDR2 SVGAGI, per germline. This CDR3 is CASSYSGSQKPYEQYF. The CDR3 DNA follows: TGTGCCAGCAGTTACTCGGGTAGCCAGAAACCCTACGAGCAGTACTTC.

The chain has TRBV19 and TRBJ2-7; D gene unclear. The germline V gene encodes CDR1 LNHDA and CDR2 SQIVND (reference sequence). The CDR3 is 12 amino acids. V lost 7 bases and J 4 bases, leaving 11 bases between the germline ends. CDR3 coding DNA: TGTGCCAGTACCGGCCAAGGGTACGAGCAGTACTTC. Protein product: CASTGQGYEQYF. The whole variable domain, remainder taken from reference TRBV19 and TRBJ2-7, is DGGITQSPKYLFRKEGQNVTLSCEQNLNHDAMYWYRQDPGQGLRLIYYSQIVNDFQKGDIAEGYSVSREKKESFPLTVTSAQKNPTAFYLCASTGQGYEQYFGPGTRLTVT.

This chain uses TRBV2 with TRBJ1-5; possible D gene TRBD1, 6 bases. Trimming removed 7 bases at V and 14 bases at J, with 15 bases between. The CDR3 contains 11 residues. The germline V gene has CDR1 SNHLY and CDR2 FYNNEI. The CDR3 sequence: CASNVGGKEHF. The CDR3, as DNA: TGTGCCAGCAACGTAGGGGGAAAGGAGCATTTT. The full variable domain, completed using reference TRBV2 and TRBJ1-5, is EPEVTQTPSHQVTQMGQEVILRCVPISNHLYFYWYRQILGQKVEFLVSFYNNEISEKSEIFDDQFSVERPDGSNFTLKIRSTKLEDSAMYFCASNVGGKEHFGDGTRLSIL.

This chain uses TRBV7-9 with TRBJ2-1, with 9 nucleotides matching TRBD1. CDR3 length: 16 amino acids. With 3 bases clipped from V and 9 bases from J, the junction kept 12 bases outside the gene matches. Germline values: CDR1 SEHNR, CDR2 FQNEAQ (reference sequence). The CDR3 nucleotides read TGTGCCAGCAGCTTGACCTCCGGGACAGGGTCGGGTGAGCAGTTCTTC. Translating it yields CASSLTSGTGSGEQFF. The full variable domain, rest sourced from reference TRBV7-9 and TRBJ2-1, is DTGVSQNPRHKITKRGQNVTFRCDPISEHNRLYWYRQTLGQGPEFLTYFQNEAQLEKSRLLSDRFSAERPKGSFSTLEIQRTEQGDSAMYLCASSLTSGTGSGEQFFGPGTRLTVL.